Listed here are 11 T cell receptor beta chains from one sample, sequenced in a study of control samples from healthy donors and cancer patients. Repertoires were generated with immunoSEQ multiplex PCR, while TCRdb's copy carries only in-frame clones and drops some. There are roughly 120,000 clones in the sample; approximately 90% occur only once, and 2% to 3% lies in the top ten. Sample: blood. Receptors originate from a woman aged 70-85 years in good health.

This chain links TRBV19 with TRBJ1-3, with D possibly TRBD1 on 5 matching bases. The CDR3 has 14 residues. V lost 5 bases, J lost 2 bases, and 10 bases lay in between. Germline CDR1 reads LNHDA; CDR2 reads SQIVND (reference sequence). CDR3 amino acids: CASSPGSAGNTIYF. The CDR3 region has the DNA TGTGCCAGTAGTCCAGGGAGCGCTGGAAACACCATATATTTT.

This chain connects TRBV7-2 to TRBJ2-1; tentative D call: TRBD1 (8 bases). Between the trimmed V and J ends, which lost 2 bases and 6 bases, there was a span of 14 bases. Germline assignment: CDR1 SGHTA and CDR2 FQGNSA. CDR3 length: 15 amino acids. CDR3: CASSLTGGGSNEQFF. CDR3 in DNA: TGTGCCAGCAGCTTAACAGGGGGGGGGAGCAATGAGCAGTTCTTC.

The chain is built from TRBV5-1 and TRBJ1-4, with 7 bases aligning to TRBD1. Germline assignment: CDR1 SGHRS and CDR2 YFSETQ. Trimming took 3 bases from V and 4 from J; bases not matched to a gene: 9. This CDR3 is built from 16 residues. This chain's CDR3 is CASSSIGTADNEKLFF. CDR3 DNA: TGCGCCAGCAGCTCCATCGGGACAGCTGATAATGAAAAACTGTTTTTT. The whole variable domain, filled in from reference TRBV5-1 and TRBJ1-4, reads KAGVTQTPRYLIKTRGQQVTLSCSPISGHRSVSWYQQTPGQGLQFLFEYFSETQRNKGNFPGRFSGRQFSNSRSEMNVSTLELGDSALYLCASSSIGTADNEKLFFGSGTQLSVL.

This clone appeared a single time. The CDR3 reads CASSLGAASNQPQHF. CDR3 coding DNA: TGTGCCAGCAGCTTAGGTGCAGCTAGCAATCAGCCCCAGCATTTT. The V and J genes are TRBV7-2 and TRBJ1-5; D call uncertain. The ends were cut back, 1 base at V and 0 bases at J, with 7 bases in the middle. This CDR3 region has 15 residues. Looked up from germline, CDR1 is SGHTA and CDR2 is FQGNSA.

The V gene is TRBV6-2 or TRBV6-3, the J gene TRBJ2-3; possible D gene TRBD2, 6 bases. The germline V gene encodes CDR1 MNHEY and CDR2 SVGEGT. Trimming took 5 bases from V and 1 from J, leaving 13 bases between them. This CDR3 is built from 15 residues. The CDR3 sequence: CASSPSLAGTDTQYF. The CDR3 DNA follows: TGTGCCAGCAGTCCCTCACTAGCAGGCACAGATACGCAGTATTTT.

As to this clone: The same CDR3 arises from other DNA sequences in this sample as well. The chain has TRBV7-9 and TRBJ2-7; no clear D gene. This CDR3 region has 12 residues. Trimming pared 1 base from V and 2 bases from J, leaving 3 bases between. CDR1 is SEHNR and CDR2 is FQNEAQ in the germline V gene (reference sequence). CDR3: CASSLGAYEQYF. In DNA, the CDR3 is TGTGCCAGCAGCTTAGGGGCCTACGAGCAGTACTTC. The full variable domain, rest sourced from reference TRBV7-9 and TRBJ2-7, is DTGVSQNPRHKITKRGQNVTFRCDPISEHNRLYWYRQTLGQGPEFLTYFQNEAQLEKSRLLSDRFSAERPKGSFSTLEIQRTEQGDSAMYLCASSLGAYEQYFGPGTRLTVT.

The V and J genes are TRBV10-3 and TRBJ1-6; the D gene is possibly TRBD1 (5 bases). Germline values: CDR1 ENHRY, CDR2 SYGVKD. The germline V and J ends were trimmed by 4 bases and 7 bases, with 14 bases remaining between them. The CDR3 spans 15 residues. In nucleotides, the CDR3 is TGTGCCATCAGTGGAACGAAGGGGACCAATTCACCCCTCCACTTT. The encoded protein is CAISGTKGTNSPLHF.

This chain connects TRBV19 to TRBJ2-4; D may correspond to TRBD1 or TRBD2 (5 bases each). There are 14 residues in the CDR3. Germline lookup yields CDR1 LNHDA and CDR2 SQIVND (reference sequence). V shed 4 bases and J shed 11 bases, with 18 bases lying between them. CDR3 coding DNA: TGTGCCAGTAGTAGGATTGGGGACGGCGAGTTTCAGTACTTC. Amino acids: CASSRIGDGEFQYF.

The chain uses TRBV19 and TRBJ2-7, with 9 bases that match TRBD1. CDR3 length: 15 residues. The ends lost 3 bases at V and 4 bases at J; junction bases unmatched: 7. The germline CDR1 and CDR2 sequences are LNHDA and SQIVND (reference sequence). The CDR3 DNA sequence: TGTGCCAGTAGTATGGGCACAGGGGGCCTGTACGAGCAGTACTTC. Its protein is CASSMGTGGLYEQYF. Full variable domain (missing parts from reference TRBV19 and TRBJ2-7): DGGITQSPKYLFRKEGQNVTLSCEQNLNHDAMYWYRQDPGQGLRLIYYSQIVNDFQKGDIAEGYSVSREKKESFPLTVTSAQKNPTAFYLCASSMGTGGLYEQYFGPGTRLTVT.

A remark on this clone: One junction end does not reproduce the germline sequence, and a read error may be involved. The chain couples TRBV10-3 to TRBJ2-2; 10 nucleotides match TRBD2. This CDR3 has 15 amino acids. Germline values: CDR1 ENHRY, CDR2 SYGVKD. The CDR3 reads CAISALAGNAGELFF. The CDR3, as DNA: TGTGCCATCAGCGCACTAGCGGGGAACGCCGGGGAGCTGTTTTTT.

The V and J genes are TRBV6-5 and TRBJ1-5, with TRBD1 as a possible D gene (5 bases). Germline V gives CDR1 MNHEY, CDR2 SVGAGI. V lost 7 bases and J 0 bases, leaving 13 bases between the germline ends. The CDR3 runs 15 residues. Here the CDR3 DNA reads TGTGCCAGCAAAAACAGGTTTCATAGCAATCAGCCCCAGCATTTT. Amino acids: CASKNRFHSNQPQHF.